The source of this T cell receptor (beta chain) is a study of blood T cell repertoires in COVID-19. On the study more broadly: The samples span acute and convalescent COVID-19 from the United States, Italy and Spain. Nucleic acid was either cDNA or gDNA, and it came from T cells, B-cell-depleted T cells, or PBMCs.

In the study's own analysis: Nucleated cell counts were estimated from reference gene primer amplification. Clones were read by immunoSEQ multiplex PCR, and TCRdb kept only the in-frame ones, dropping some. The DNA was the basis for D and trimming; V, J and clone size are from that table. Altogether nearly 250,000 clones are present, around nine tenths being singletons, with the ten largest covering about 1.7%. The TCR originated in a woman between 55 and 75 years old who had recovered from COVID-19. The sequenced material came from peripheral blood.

CDR3: CAISAGGGQEGDTQYF. CDR3 sequence (DNA): TGTGCCATCAGTGCCGGGGGGGGCCAGGAGGGAGATACGCAGTATTTT. The rearrangement uses TRBV10-3 and TRBJ2-3; TRBD2 agrees at 8 bases. CDR1 ENHRY and CDR2 SYGVKD come from the germline V gene. The V segment lost 4 bases and the J segment 5 bases; nucleotides outside the gene matches: 11. This CDR3 has 16 amino acids.